This entry lists 26 T cell receptor beta chains sequenced from one sample in a study of cytomegalovirus exposure and HLA in healthy donors. In the PCR, 60 Vbeta and 13 Jbeta primers were used. TCRdb keeps only in-frame clones here, not all; method: immunoSEQ multiplex PCR. The table lists about 180,000 clones, around four fifths of them singletons. The sample taken for sequencing was PBMCs. The receptors come from a woman aged 45 to 65 in good health and CMV-seropositive.

The chain is built from TRBV6-5 and TRBJ1-3; weak D call: TRBD1 (5 bases). There are 14 residues in the CDR3. The V end was cut by 5 bases, the J end by 2 bases, with 10 bases between. Germline lookup yields CDR1 MNHEY and CDR2 SVGAGI. As DNA, the CDR3 is TGTGCCAGCAGTCCCCGGGGGGCTGGAAACACCATATATTTT. Protein product: CASSPRGAGNTIYF.

The table lists this clone with a few counts. The V gene is TRBV6-1, the J gene TRBJ2-2, with 8 bases matching TRBD1. Trimming at V came to 4 bases and at J to 4 bases, leaving 5 bases not matched to a gene. Germline V gives CDR1 MNHNS, CDR2 SASEGT. The length of the CDR3 is 15 residues. CDR3 in DNA: TGTGCCAGCAGTGTAACAGGGGGTTCCACCGGGGAGCTGTTTTTT. Its translation is CASSVTGGSTGELFF.

The chain couples TRBV7-3 to TRBJ2-5; TRBD2 matches 7 bases. Germline-derived CDR1 and CDR2 are SGHTA and FQGTGA. CDR3 length: 12 residues. With V trimmed by 6 bases and J by 7 bases, 5 bases remained unmatched. The CDR3, as DNA: TGTGCCAGCAGTCGGGGGGTAGGGACCCAGTACTTC. Protein sequence: CASSRGVGTQYF.

The chain recombines TRBV18 with TRBJ1-1; no reliable D call. The CDR3 runs to 12 residues. The V end lost 1 base, the J end lost 7 bases, and 7 bases lay between the germline ends. The germline V gene has CDR1 KGHSH and CDR2 LQKENI. CDR3 bases: TGTGCCAGCTCACCACAGCAAAATGAAGCTTTCTTT. Translating it yields CASSPQQNEAFF.

This clone was seen a handful of times. The chain employs TRBV19 and TRBJ2-7, with 7 bases that match TRBD1. The CDR3 contains 12 residues. J was trimmed by 9 bases and V by 5 bases; bases with no gene match: 7. Germline values: CDR1 LNHDA, CDR2 SQIVND (reference sequence). The CDR3 bases are TGTGCCAGTAGTCCCCGACAGGGATGGCAGTACTTC. It specifies CASSPRQGWQYF.

The chain employs TRBV7-9 and TRBJ1-3, with 11 bases lining up with TRBD1. CDR1 and CDR2 (germline): SEHNR, FQNEAQ (reference sequence). V lost 3 bases to trimming and J lost 2 bases; unmatched junction nucleotides: 0. This CDR3 contains 15 residues. CDR3 loop: CASSLDRGPGNTIYF. As DNA, the CDR3 is TGTGCCAGCAGCTTGGACAGGGGGCCTGGAAACACCATATATTTT.

The rearrangement joins TRBV5-1 to TRBJ2-7; 8 bases match TRBD2. This CDR3 spans 16 amino acids. Germline assignment: CDR1 SGHRS and CDR2 YFSETQ. J lost 0 bases, V lost 2 bases, and 7 bases had no gene match. Here the CDR3 reads CASSFGSGGSSYEQYF. The CDR3 bases are TGCGCCAGCAGCTTCGGGAGCGGGGGCTCCTCCTACGAGCAGTACTTC.

The rearrangement uses TRBV11-2 and TRBJ2-7, with 8 positions matching TRBD1. The CDR3 covers 14 residues. Germline V CDR1 and CDR2: SGHAT, FQNNGV. The J segment lost 4 bases and the V segment lost 0 bases, leaving 2 bases of the junction unmatched. DNA of the CDR3: TGTGCCAGCAGCTTAGACAGGGGGCCGTACGAGCAGTACTTC. It translates to CASSLDRGPYEQYF.

Concerning this clone itself: Sequence at one end of the junction differs from germline and may be a read error. V usage is TRBV10-3 and J usage is TRBJ2-5; TRBD2 aligns across 11 bases. Per the germline V gene, CDR1 is ENHRY and CDR2 is SYGVKD. There are 13 residues in the CDR3. Here the CDR3 reads CATKLAGEETQYF. For the CDR3, the DNA is TGTGCCACCAAACTAGCGGGGGAAGAGACCCAATACTTC.

The chain carries TRBV2 and TRBJ2-1, with 10 nucleotides matching TRBD1. Germline values: CDR1 SNHLY, CDR2 FYNNEI. CDR3 length: 14 amino acids. J gave up 4 bases and V 10 bases, and 7 bases lay outside the gene matches. The CDR3 coding sequence is TGTGCCATAGACCGGGACAGGGGATACAATGAGCAGTTCTTC. It translates to CAIDRDRGYNEQFF.

V is TRBV20-1 and J is TRBJ2-1, with TRBD2 identical over 7 bases. CDR1 is DFQATT, CDR2 SNEGSKA, per germline (reference sequence). The junction had 3 bases not matched to a gene; V was cut back by 6 bases and J by 7 bases. The CDR3 contains 11 residues. The CDR3 DNA is TGCAGTGCCCTCGGGGGGAATGAGCAGTTCTTC. This translates into CSALGGNEQFF.

In this sample, this clone turned up once. A clone one base away is much larger, so this may be a read error. The same CDR3 can be traced to other DNA sequences in this sample. This chain joins TRBV7-2 and TRBJ2-3; D not certain. V shed 5 bases and J shed 0 bases, with 3 bases lying between them. This CDR3 is 12 amino acids long. Germline CDR1 SGHTA, CDR2 FQGNSA. The CDR3 spells CASSPSTDTQYF. DNA for the CDR3: TGTGCCAGCAGCCCTAGCACAGATACGCAGTATTTT.

There are a few counts of this clone. This sequence joins TRBV30 and TRBJ2-3; the D gene is possibly TRBD2 (5 bases). CDR1 GTSNPN and CDR2 SVGIG come from the germline V gene (reference sequence). The CDR3 length is 15 residues. The V end lost 1 base, the J end lost 0 bases, and 11 bases lay between the germline ends. The CDR3 sequence: CAWSALAHSTDTQYF. CDR3 DNA: TGTGCCTGGAGTGCTCTAGCACATAGCACAGATACGCAGTATTTT. Based on the CDR3 plus reference TRBV30 and TRBJ2-3, the full variable domain is SQTIHQWPATLVQPVGSPLSLECTVEGTSNPNLYWYRQAAGRGLQLLFYSVGIGQISSEVPQNLSASRPQDRQFILSSKKLLLSDSGFYLCAWSALAHSTDTQYFGPGTRLTVL.

This chain links TRBV18 with TRBJ1-2; 8 nucleotides agree with TRBD1. Trimming removed 6 bases from V and 6 bases from J; junction bases left unmatched: 6. Germline V gene sequence: CDR1 KGHSH, CDR2 LQKENI. This CDR3 contains 13 residues. CDR3 nucleotide sequence: TGTGCCAGCTCCCAACAACAGGGGGATGGCTACACCTTC. Amino acids: CASSQQQGDGYTF.

This clone was seen only once. This chain connects TRBV4-1 to TRBJ2-1, with 10 bases that match TRBD2. In germline, CDR1 is MGHRA, CDR2 YSYEKL. V lost 4 bases, J lost 10 bases, and 16 bases stayed unmatched. This CDR3 comprises 17 residues. The CDR3 nucleotides read TGCGCCAGCAGCCTACGGAAGGAGCTAGCGGGAGTTGTCGAGCAGTTCTTC. It is translated as CASSLRKELAGVVEQFF.

The rearrangement joins TRBV19 to TRBJ2-2; 7 nucleotides agree with TRBD1. J gave up 7 bases and V 3 bases, and 5 bases lay outside the gene matches. CDR1 LNHDA and CDR2 SQIVND come from the germline V gene (reference sequence). There are 14 residues in the CDR3. The CDR3 region has the DNA TGTGCCAGTAGTATGGGACAGATCATCGGGGAGCTGTTTTTT. Amino acids: CASSMGQIIGELFF.

The gene calls are TRBV7-9 and TRBJ2-1; tentative D call: TRBD1 (5 bases). Trimming removed 6 bases at V and 2 bases at J, with 11 bases between. The CDR3 is made up of 14 amino acids. CDR1 is SEHNR and CDR2 is FQNEAQ in the germline V gene (reference sequence). The CDR3 DNA is TGTGCCAGCAGTCTGGACACTACCTACAATGAGCAGTTCTTC. It specifies CASSLDTTYNEQFF. The full variable domain, completed using reference TRBV7-9 and TRBJ2-1, is DTGVSQNPRHKITKRGQNVTFRCDPISEHNRLYWYRQTLGQGPEFLTYFQNEAQLEKSRLLSDRFSAERPKGSFSTLEIQRTEQGDSAMYLCASSLDTTYNEQFFGPGTRLTVL.

V gene TRBV20-1 combines with J gene TRBJ2-7; the D is unclear. The CDR3 has 11 amino acids. The V end lost 5 bases, the J end lost 1 base, and 6 bases lay between the germline ends. Germline CDR1 reads DFQATT; CDR2 reads SNEGSKA (reference sequence). CDR3 residues: CSAAESYEQYF. CDR3 nucleotides: TGCAGTGCTGCGGAGTCCTACGAGCAGTACTTC.

The rearrangement uses TRBV5-1 and TRBJ2-5, with 7 bases identical to TRBD2. From germline, CDR1 is SGHRS and CDR2 YFSETQ. The CDR3 sequence is 15 residues long. Trimming took 1 base from V and 2 from J; bases not matched to a gene: 5. The CDR3 bases are TGCGCCAGCAGCTTGAATAGCGGGCCGCAAGAGACCCAGTACTTC. It encodes CASSLNSGPQETQYF.

V is TRBV7-3 and J is TRBJ2-6; 10 bases match TRBD1. Germline V lookup: CDR1 SGHTA, CDR2 FQGTGA. With 4 bases clipped from V and 1 base from J, the junction kept 7 bases outside the gene matches. The CDR3 length is 18 residues. The CDR3: CASSWTGTGASGANVLTF. Here the CDR3 DNA reads TGTGCCAGCAGCTGGACCGGGACAGGGGCGTCTGGGGCCAACGTCCTGACTTTC. Variable domain in full (rest from reference TRBV7-3 and TRBJ2-6): GAGVSQTPSNKVTEKGKYVELRCDPISGHTALYWYRQSLGQGPEFLIYFQGTGAADDSGLPNDRFFAVRPEGSVSTLKIQRTERGDSAVYLCASSWTGTGASGANVLTFGAGSRLTVL.

The chain joins TRBV11-3 to TRBJ1-5, with D hard to call. This CDR3 region has 16 residues. V was pared by 1 base and J by 1 base, with 11 bases between. Germline V gives CDR1 SGHNT, CDR2 YENEEA. CDR3 nucleotides: TGTGCCAGCAGCTTAGTGGCGGCGGGAAGCAATCAGCCCCAGCATTTT. This gives the protein CASSLVAAGSNQPQHF. The variable domain in full, completed from reference TRBV11-3 and TRBJ1-5, reads EAGVVQSPRYKIIEKKQPVAFWCNPISGHNTLYWYLQNLGQGPELLIRYENEEAVDDSQLPKDRFSAERLKGVDSTLKIQPAELGDSAVYLCASSLVAAGSNQPQHFGDGTRLSIL.

The V and J genes are TRBV7-8 and TRBJ1-5; D call uncertain. CDR1 is SGHVS, CDR2 FQNEAQ, per germline. The CDR3 extends over 16 amino acids. V was clipped by 2 bases and J by 9 bases, with 20 bases between them. CDR3 coding DNA: TGTGCCAGCAGCTTAAGAGGGCCCCGTTTTGACGGGCCCCAGCATTTT. As protein: CASSLRGPRFDGPQHF.

The genes are TRBV7-7 and TRBJ2-2; the D is unclear. Between the trimmed V and J ends, which lost 4 bases and 1 base, there was a span of 7 bases. The CDR3 contains 14 residues. The germline V gene has CDR1 SSHAT and CDR2 FNYEAQ (reference sequence). In DNA form, the CDR3 reads TGTGCCAGCAGCTCTAGAGTGAACACCGGGGAGCTGTTTTTT. As protein: CASSSRVNTGELFF.

The count of this clone is one. This sequence joins TRBV15 and TRBJ1-6; D gene uncertain. The CDR3 loop spans 15 amino acids. The germline V gene encodes CDR1 LNHNV and CDR2 YYDKDF (reference sequence). Trimming stripped 0 bases from V and 17 bases from J, with 20 bases between. The CDR3 protein is CATSRDKGAGSLVHF. CDR3 DNA sequence: TGTGCCACCAGCAGAGATAAGGGAGCCGGGTCCCTCGTCCACTTT.

DNA of the CDR3: TGTGCCAGCAGCTTGGATCTAGCGGGATACCAAGAGACCCAGTACTTC. Protein sequence: CASSLDLAGYQETQYF. The chain links TRBV7-9 to TRBJ2-5; 9 bases agree with TRBD2. The V and J ends lost 3 bases and 0 bases, in that order; junction bases with no gene match: 5. Germline V gene sequence: CDR1 SEHNR, CDR2 FQNEAQ (reference sequence). The CDR3 contains 16 residues. Full variable domain (remainder filled in from reference TRBV7-9 and TRBJ2-5): DTGVSQNPRHKITKRGQNVTFRCDPISEHNRLYWYRQTLGQGPEFLTYFQNEAQLEKSRLLSDRFSAERPKGSFSTLEIQRTEQGDSAMYLCASSLDLAGYQETQYFGPGTRLLVL.

The CDR3 reads CASSPSGQGNRETYYGYTF. CDR3 DNA: TGTGCCAGCAGCCCCTCGGGACAGGGGAACAGGGAAACCTACTATGGCTACACCTTC. The V and J genes are TRBV7-3 and TRBJ1-2; 10 bases are a match to TRBD1. Germline CDR1 and CDR2: SGHTA and FQGTGA. CDR3 length: 19 residues. The trim removed 5 bases at V and 3 bases at J, leaving 18 bases unmatched.